Shown below are 31 T cell receptor beta chains from a single sample sequenced in a study of T cell clones after liver transplantation. Data came from immunoSEQ multiplex PCR; TCRdb stores just in-frame clones and leaves some out. The sample has 50,000 or so clones, about 69% seen once. Sequenced here: CD4+ T cells from blood, sampled around 54 months after liver transplant. The receptor source for this set is a human patient who received a liver transplant. Some T cells may arise from the graft donor.

The J gene is TRBJ1-1, the V gene TRBV27; TRBD1 matches at 9 bases. V trimming: 8 bases; J trimming: 5 bases; junction bases outside the gene matches: 12. The CDR3 runs 15 residues. In germline, CDR1 is MNHEY, CDR2 SMNVEV (reference sequence). The CDR3: CASLMLQGARTEAFF. The CDR3, as DNA: TGTGCCAGCCTAATGCTACAGGGGGCGAGGACTGAAGCTTTCTTT.

V gene TRBV5-1 combines with J gene TRBJ2-2; tentatively, D is TRBD2 (7 bases). Germline-derived CDR1 and CDR2 are SGHRS and YFSETQ. The germline V and J ends were trimmed by 4 bases and 3 bases, with 19 bases remaining between them. The CDR3 totals 17 residues. CDR3 loop: CASSPLGGRMDTGELFF. CDR3 nucleotides: TGCGCCAGCAGCCCCCTCGGGGGGCGCATGGACACCGGGGAGCTGTTTTTT.

The chain employs TRBV7-2 and TRBJ1-6; the D gene is possibly TRBD1 (6 bases). V lost 1 base to trimming and J lost 3 bases, with 7 bases between them. The CDR3 loop spans 15 amino acids. CDR1 and CDR2 (germline): SGHTA, FQGNSA. Here the CDR3 reads CASSLGTVYNSPLHF. The CDR3 coding sequence is TGTGCCAGCAGCTTAGGGACAGTCTATAATTCACCCCTCCACTTT.

The V and J genes are TRBV6-5 and TRBJ1-3, with D unresolved. V lost 2 bases to trimming and J lost 4 bases, with 15 bases between them. Germline V gives CDR1 MNHEY, CDR2 SVGAGI. The CDR3 runs 16 residues. This chain's CDR3 is CASSYGGSYSGNTIYF. CDR3 nucleotide sequence: TGTGCCAGCAGTTACGGAGGGAGTTACTCAGGAAACACCATATATTTT.

This clone was seen only once. The rearrangement links TRBV6-4 to TRBJ2-7, with D possibly matching TRBD1 (5 bases). The CDR3 runs to 16 residues. Germline assignment: CDR1 MRHNA and CDR2 SNTAGT. The V end was cut by 5 bases, the J end by 2 bases, with 19 bases between. This chain's CDR3 is CASSPNDLGLPYEQYF. The DNA for the CDR3 is TGTGCCAGCAGTCCGAATGATCTGGGGCTCCCCTACGAGCAGTACTTC.

V usage is TRBV5-4 and J usage is TRBJ2-7; the D gene is possibly TRBD2 (7 bases). Germline assignment: CDR1 SGHNT and CDR2 YYREEE (reference sequence). The V and J ends lost 4 bases and 7 bases respectively, with 15 bases between them. The CDR3 has 13 amino acids. The CDR3 coding sequence is TGTGCCAGCAGCCGCCCGGGGGGCAGAGAGCAGTACTTC. It yields the protein CASSRPGGREQYF.

This rearrangement joins TRBV11-1 to TRBJ1-1; D unclear. The CDR3 consists of 14 residues. Germline CDR1 SGHAT, CDR2 FQDESV (reference sequence). V lost 1 base to trimming and J lost 4 bases, with 10 bases between them. This CDR3 is CASSLEGGITEAFF. CDR3 bases: TGTGCCAGCAGCTTAGAGGGAGGAATCACTGAAGCTTTCTTT. Full variable domain (missing parts from reference TRBV11-1 and TRBJ1-1): EAEVAQSPRYKITEKSQAVAFWCDPISGHATLYWYRQILGQGPELLVQFQDESVVDDSQLPKDRFSAERLKGVDSTLKIQPAELGDSAMYLCASSLEGGITEAFFGQGTRLTVV.

V usage is TRBV20-1 and J usage is TRBJ2-5; 7 bases align to TRBD1. This CDR3 contains 11 residues. CDR1 and CDR2 (germline): DFQATT, SNEGSKA (reference sequence). Written as DNA, the CDR3 is TGCACCGCTAGACAGGGCGGGACCCAGTACTTC. Amino acid sequence: CTARQGGTQYF.

This clone has more than one count but fewer than ten. This chain's CDR3 is CASSIMGQVGYEQYF. DNA of the CDR3: TGTGCCAGTAGTATAATGGGACAGGTAGGCTACGAGCAGTACTTC. This sequence joins TRBV19 and TRBJ2-7, with 8 bases that match TRBD1. The V gene end was trimmed by 2 bases and the J gene end by 3 bases; junction bases not matched to a gene: 6. Germline V gene data show CDR1 as LNHDA and CDR2 as SQIVND (reference sequence). The CDR3 runs 15 residues. The variable domain in full, with the rest retrieved from reference TRBV19 and TRBJ2-7, is DGGITQSPKYLFRKEGQNVTLSCEQNLNHDAMYWYRQDPGQGLRLIYYSQIVNDFQKGDIAEGYSVSREKKESFPLTVTSAQKNPTAFYLCASSIMGQVGYEQYFGPGTRLTVT.

The chain combines TRBV2 with TRBJ1-6; TRBD1 agrees at 9 bases. The CDR3 spans 15 residues. Germline V gives CDR1 SNHLY, CDR2 FYNNEI. The trim removed 6 bases at V and 10 bases at J, leaving 10 bases unmatched. The CDR3 protein is CASRDSGQGGSPLHF. CDR3 sequence (DNA): TGTGCCAGCAGAGACTCGGGACAGGGAGGCTCACCCCTCCACTTT.

The V gene is TRBV5-1, the J gene TRBJ2-6; 7 nucleotides align to TRBD2. V was clipped by 4 bases and J by 4 bases; unmatched bases: 8. This CDR3 has 16 amino acids. Germline loops: CDR1 SGHRS, CDR2 YFSETQ. The CDR3 reads CASSPGGLSGANVLTF. CDR3 DNA: TGCGCCAGCAGCCCGGGAGGATTATCCGGGGCCAACGTCCTGACTTTC.

This clone was detected only a few times. The CDR3 is CASSSLQTGNYGYTF. The CDR3 DNA reads as TGTGCCAGCAGCTCCCTACAAACAGGGAACTATGGCTACACCTTC. The rearrangement joins TRBV11-2 to TRBJ1-2; maybe TRBD1 (6 bases). The CDR3 has 15 amino acids. Germline V gene data show CDR1 as SGHAT and CDR2 as FQNNGV. The V gene lost 4 bases and the J gene lost 2 bases, with 14 bases spanning the gap. Using reference TRBV11-2 and TRBJ1-2 for the parts outside the CDR3, the full variable domain is EAGVAQSPRYKIIEKRQSVAFWCNPISGHATLYWYQQILGQGPKLLIQFQNNGVVDDSQLPKDRFSAERLKGVDSTLKIQPAKLEDSAVYLCASSSLQTGNYGYTFGSGTRLTVV.

This chain links TRBV6-5 with TRBJ2-5; weak D call: TRBD1 (5 bases). This CDR3 is 13 amino acids long. The germline gives CDR1 MNHEY, CDR2 SVGAGI. V lost 7 bases and J 3 bases, leaving 12 bases between the germline ends. In DNA, the CDR3 is TGTGCCAGCACGGGCTTAGGGGAAGAGACCCAGTACTTC. Protein sequence: CASTGLGEETQYF.

The rearrangement uses TRBV5-4 and TRBJ2-3; D possibly corresponds to TRBD2 (6 bases). Trimming took off 0 bases at V and 4 bases at J, with 24 bases between the two ends. This CDR3 has 19 residues. Germline CDR1 is SGHNT and CDR2 is YYREEE (reference sequence). The CDR3 spells CASSLAIRGAGFGADTQYF. DNA of the CDR3: TGTGCCAGCAGCTTGGCAATTAGGGGTGCGGGGTTTGGGGCAGATACGCAGTATTTT.

The V and J genes are TRBV10-2 and TRBJ2-7; TRBD1 matches 7 bases. Germline CDR1 reads WSHSY; CDR2 reads SAAADI. The CDR3 sequence is 13 residues long. Unmatched junction bases numbered 7, after V lost 11 bases and J lost 0 bases. The CDR3 region is CAGAQGSSYEQYF. The CDR3 DNA reads TGCGCCGGGGCACAGGGGAGCTCCTACGAGCAGTACTTC.

The chain joins TRBV6-6 to TRBJ1-5, with D perhaps matching TRBD1 (5 bases). Germline V CDR1 and CDR2: MNHNY, SVGAGI (reference sequence). The CDR3 loop spans 12 amino acids. V was clipped by 4 bases and J by 7 bases, with 8 bases between them. The CDR3 reads CASSWGGQPQHF. The CDR3 DNA is TGTGCCAGCAGTTGGGGCGGCCAGCCCCAGCATTTT.

The chain uses TRBV28 and TRBJ1-5; 7 positions match TRBD1. The trim removed 5 bases at V and 15 bases at J, leaving 7 bases unmatched. The CDR3 is 11 amino acids. From germline, CDR1 is MDHEN and CDR2 SYDVKM. CDR3 region: CASSPGTDSHF. CDR3 bases: TGTGCCAGCAGTCCCGGGACAGACTCGCATTTT.

The rearrangement links TRBV7-8 to TRBJ1-1; perhaps TRBD1 as D (5 bases). Germline CDR1 and CDR2: SGHVS and FQNEAQ. The CDR3 has 16 residues. The ends were cut back, 0 bases at V and 1 base at J, with 12 bases in the middle. The CDR3 sequence is CASSLAGGGSNTEAFF. The DNA for the CDR3 is TGTGCCAGCAGCTTAGCTGGGGGAGGGTCGAACACTGAAGCTTTCTTT.

The rearrangement links TRBV10-3 to TRBJ1-1; maybe TRBD1 (6 bases). Germline values: CDR1 ENHRY, CDR2 SYGVKD. This CDR3 has 16 amino acids. The V end lost 0 bases, the J end lost 5 bases, and 16 bases lay between the germline ends. CDR3 region: CAISESTWQGHTEAFF. CDR3 coding DNA: TGTGCCATCAGTGAGTCGACGTGGCAGGGGCATACTGAAGCTTTCTTT.

The chain carries TRBV7-9 and TRBJ2-3; TRBD2 aligns across 11 bases. Germline lookup yields CDR1 SEHNR and CDR2 FQNEAQ (reference sequence). The CDR3 covers 15 residues. J gave up 2 bases and V 5 bases, and 3 bases lay outside the gene matches. The CDR3 sequence is CASSLLAGDTDTQYF. CDR3 DNA: TGTGCCAGCAGCCTACTAGCGGGGGACACAGATACGCAGTATTTT.

This chain joins TRBV19 and TRBJ1-6; D not resolved. Trimming cost V 10 bases and J 4 bases, with 14 bases left between them. Looked up from germline, CDR1 is LNHDA and CDR2 is SQIVND (reference sequence). The CDR3 loop spans 14 amino acids. The CDR3 DNA is TGTGCCACTCACCCCGGGGAGTATAATTCACCCCTCCACTTT. It is translated as CATHPGEYNSPLHF. The whole variable domain, remainder taken from reference TRBV19 and TRBJ1-6, is DGGITQSPKYLFRKEGQNVTLSCEQNLNHDAMYWYRQDPGQGLRLIYYSQIVNDFQKGDIAEGYSVSREKKESFPLTVTSAQKNPTAFYLCATHPGEYNSPLHFGNGTRLTVT.

V usage is TRBV11-2 and J usage is TRBJ1-5; perhaps TRBD1 as D (5 bases). CDR3 size: 14 residues. Trimming pared 1 base from V and 7 bases from J, leaving 11 bases between. The germline gives CDR1 SGHAT, CDR2 FQNNGV. CDR3 in amino acids: CASSLGRGGQPQHF. In nucleotides, the CDR3 is TGTGCCAGCAGCTTAGGGAGGGGTGGGCAGCCCCAGCATTTT.

CDR3 nucleotides: TGTGCCAGCAGAACGGGACAGGGGGCCGGGGAGCTGTTTTTT. Translating it yields CASRTGQGAGELFF. J is TRBJ2-2 and V is TRBV28, with 11 nucleotides matching TRBD1. Looked up from germline, CDR1 is MDHEN and CDR2 is SYDVKM. This CDR3 is built from 14 residues. After removal of 6 bases from V and 6 bases from J, the junction contained 3 bases not matched to a gene.

This clone was found a few times. V and J are TRBV7-2 and TRBJ2-5; D unresolved. Germline CDR1 and CDR2: SGHTA and FQGNSA. The CDR3 has 12 amino acids. Deletions cut 5 bases from V and 0 bases from J, with 4 bases between. The chain's CDR3 is CASSPHQETQYF. In DNA, the CDR3 is TGTGCCAGCAGCCCCCACCAAGAGACCCAGTACTTC.

The chain is built from TRBV4-1 and TRBJ1-4; D is undetermined. Looked up from germline, CDR1 is MGHRA and CDR2 is YSYEKL. This CDR3 comprises 15 residues. Trimming cost V 4 bases and J 4 bases, with 13 bases left between them. CDR3 DNA: TGCGCCAGCAGCCGCCAAGGTGCGGGTAATGAAAAACTGTTTTTT. Residues: CASSRQGAGNEKLFF.

V gene TRBV28 combines with J gene TRBJ2-7, with TRBD2 identical over 12 bases. The CDR3 has 15 residues. With V trimmed by 5 bases and J by 2 bases, 4 bases remained unmatched. CDR1 is MDHEN and CDR2 is SYDVKM in the germline V gene. CDR3 DNA: TGTGCCAGCAGTCTACTAGCGGGGGGTCCCTACGAGCAGTACTTC. Translated, it gives CASSLLAGGPYEQYF. The whole variable domain, filled in from reference TRBV28 and TRBJ2-7, reads DVKVTQSSRYLVKRTGEKVFLECVQDMDHENMFWYRQDPGLGLRLIYFSYDVKMKEKGDIPEGYSVSREKKERFSLILESASTNQTSMYLCASSLLAGGPYEQYFGPGTRLTVT.

By share of the sample, this clone is medium-sized. V and J are TRBV6-5 and TRBJ1-6, with D perhaps TRBD1 (5 bases). Germline lookup yields CDR1 MNHEY and CDR2 SVGAGI. The CDR3 totals 14 residues. Trimming took off 5 bases at V and 10 bases at J, with 15 bases between the two ends. The DNA for the CDR3 is TGTGCCAGCAGTGAGGACCCTCGGGGGTCACCCCTCCACTTT. Residues: CASSEDPRGSPLHF.

This chain joins TRBV18 and TRBJ2-1, with a weak D call TRBD1 (6 bases). Germline CDR1 and CDR2: KGHSH and LQKENI. Trimming took 0 bases from V and 5 from J, leaving 11 bases between them. The CDR3 extends over 15 amino acids. Written as DNA, the CDR3 is TGTGCCAGCTCACCACCCCGACAGGATGACAATGAGCAGTTCTTC. It is translated as CASSPPRQDDNEQFF.

Here the CDR3 DNA reads TGTGCCAGCAGTGAAGTGGCAGGTAACACTGAAGCTTTCTTT. It encodes CASSEVAGNTEAFF. The rearrangement uses TRBV6-1 and TRBJ1-1; D is uncertain. The V end lost 1 base, the J end lost 2 bases, and 8 bases lay between the germline ends. This CDR3 region has 14 residues. CDR1 is MNHNS, CDR2 SASEGT, per germline.

The chain employs TRBV7-8 and TRBJ1-1, with D tentatively TRBD1 (5 bases). CDR1 is SGHVS and CDR2 is FQNEAQ in the germline V gene. V was trimmed by 5 bases and J by 6 bases, leaving 10 bases between them. CDR3 length: 12 amino acids. The CDR3 loop is CASSTGRPEAFF. The CDR3 DNA follows: TGTGCCAGCAGCACAGGACGACCTGAAGCTTTCTTT.

The chain employs TRBV5-4 and TRBJ2-3; 11 positions agree with TRBD2. Germline V gene lookup returns CDR1 SGHNT and CDR2 YYREEE (reference sequence). The CDR3 has 17 amino acids. The V gene end was trimmed by 1 base and the J gene end by 3 bases; junction bases not matched to a gene: 7. As DNA, the CDR3 is TGTGCCAGCAGCTTGACTAGCGGGGGCCGGGGGACAGATACGCAGTATTTT. This codes for CASSLTSGGRGTDTQYF.